Listed below are T cell receptor beta chains from one sample, sequenced in a study of CD8+ T cells in alopecia areata. Here immunoSEQ multiplex PCR was the method, and the copy in TCRdb shows in-frame clones only, minus some. The sample lists around 97,000 clones, about 60% occurring once. The specimen was CD4+ T cells sorted from blood. These receptors all come from a human donor in good health. CDR3s include the opening cysteine and the closing phenylalanine or tryptophan. Each record gives: V gene, clone size, J gene, D gene, CDR3 protein, CDR3 DNA. A D gene is named only where the DNA matches it firmly. Size is omitted from some rows. Given values are once, few, many or a class for expanded clones.

>TRBV7-2|-|TRBJ2-3|TRBD2
CASSTRPGGGTDTQYF
TGTGCCAGCAGCACCCGACCGGGGGGGGGCACAGATACGCAGTATTTT
>TRBV30|-|TRBJ1-2|TRBD1
CAWNRGYYGYTF
TGTGCCTGGAACAGGGGGTACTATGGCTACACCTTC
>TRBV27|-|TRBJ2-3|-
CASSLVSPTDTQYF
TGTGCCAGCAGTTTAGTCAGTCCCACAGATACGCAGTATTTT
>TRBV30|many|TRBJ2-2|-
CAWNPLGQNTGELFF
TGTGCCTGGAATCCCCTAGGGCAAAACACCGGGGAGCTGTTTTTT
>TRBV6-5|-|TRBJ2-7|TRBD1
CASSYGQGHYEQYF
TGTGCCAGCAGTTACGGACAGGGTCACTACGAGCAGTACTTC
>TRBV4-1|few|TRBJ1-2|-
CASSQEVRGLRYGYTF
TGCGCCAGCAGCCAAGAGGTCCGAGGGCTCCGATATGGCTACACCTTC
>TRBV7-2|-|TRBJ1-6|TRBD1
CASSLYKGAGSPLHF
TGTGCCAGCAGCTTATACAAGGGGGCCGGGTCACCCCTCCACTTT
>TRBV2|-|TRBJ2-1|TRBD1
CASTPRQGASGEQFF
TGTGCCAGCACCCCTAGACAGGGGGCGAGTGGTGAGCAGTTCTTC
>TRBV29-1|-|TRBJ2-5|-
CSVELGRETQYF
TGCAGCGTTGAATTGGGGCGGGAGACCCAGTACTTC
>TRBV15|-|TRBJ2-7|-
CATSRGQGQIDYEQYF
TGTGCCACCAGCAGAGGACAAGGTCAGATCGACTACGAGCAGTACTTC
>TRBV4-3|-|TRBJ2-5|TRBD2
CASSQDIGVAGDRETQYF
TGCGCCAGCAGCCAAGATATCGGGGTAGCGGGGGACCGGGAGACCCAGTACTTC
>TRBV29-1|few|TRBJ2-3|TRBD2
CSVGGGTDTQYF
TGCAGCGTTGGGGGGGGAACGGATACGCAGTATTTT
>TRBV25-1|-|TRBJ2-7|-
CASSGVYEQYF
TGTGCCAGCAGTGGAGTTTACGAGCAGTACTTC
>TRBV11-2|-|TRBJ2-5|-
CASSLGARGGQETQYF
TGTGCCAGCAGCTTAGGGGCCCGGGGAGGCCAAGAGACCCAGTACTTC
>TRBV25-1|-|TRBJ2-7|TRBD1
CASSGRGQGSYEQYF
TGTGCCAGCAGTGGCCGAGGACAGGGGTCCTACGAGCAGTACTTC
>TRBV13|-|TRBJ1-1|-
CASSLEGSRGTEAFF
TGTGCCAGCAGCTTAGAGGGTTCCCGCGGCACTGAAGCTTTCTTT
>TRBV2|-|TRBJ2-3|-
CASSEMISTDTQYF
TGTGCCAGCAGTGAAATGATTAGCACAGATACGCAGTATTTT
>TRBV5-1|-|TRBJ2-5|-
CASSLAQETQYF
TGCGCCAGCAGCTTGGCCCAAGAGACCCAGTACTTC
>TRBV4-3|once|TRBJ1-2|-
CASSQGTDYGYTF
TGCGCCAGCAGCCAAGGTACGGACTATGGCTACACCTTC
>TRBV29-1|few|TRBJ1-1|-
CSVSQGVSTEAFF
TGCAGCGTGAGTCAGGGTGTGAGCACTGAAGCTTTCTTT
>TRBV7-2|-|TRBJ2-7|TRBD1
CASSSRDSYVHEQYF
TGTGCCAGCAGCTCACGGGACAGCTATGTACACGAGCAGTACTTC
>TRBV7-9|-|TRBJ2-5|-
CASSLRWVPETQYF
TGTGCCAGCAGCTTACGCTGGGTACCGGAGACCCAGTACTTC
>TRBV2|-|TRBJ2-5|TRBD1
CASSVARGQTQYF
TGTGCCAGCAGTGTGGCCAGGGGGCAGACCCAGTACTTC
>TRBV6-5|few|TRBJ2-7|TRBD2
CASSYSSGLAYEQYF
TGTGCCAGCAGTTACTCCTCGGGACTAGCCTACGAGCAGTACTTC
>TRBV2|-|TRBJ1-6|-
CAIQSGTRGSPLHF
TGTGCCATTCAGTCGGGGACTAGGGGTTCACCCCTCCACTTT
>TRBV5-4|-|TRBJ1-1|-
CASSPGVRNTEAFF
TGTGCCAGCAGCCCCGGGGTTAGGAACACTGAAGCTTTCTTT
>TRBV29-1|-|TRBJ1-2|-
CSVDWRPSANYGYTF
TGCAGCGTTGATTGGCGCCCCTCGGCTAACTATGGCTACACCTTC
>TRBV5-1|many|TRBJ2-3|-
CASSLGAVLTDTQYF
TGCGCCAGCAGCTTGGGAGCGGTTCTCACAGATACGCAGTATTTT
>TRBV6-5|-|TRBJ1-3|-
CASSRGTSRGNTIYF
TGTGCCAGCAGCCGAGGGACCTCTCGGGGAAACACCATATATTTT
>TRBV5-1|-|TRBJ2-3|-
CASSGGTPRDTQYF
TGCGCCAGCAGCGGGGGGACTCCGAGGGATACGCAGTATTTT
>TRBV30|-|TRBJ1-5|TRBD1
CAWSVLLNQGAQHF
TGTGCCTGGAGTGTACTACTCAACCAGGGGGCCCAGCATTTT
>TRBV7-6|-|TRBJ1-5|-
CASSLAVGEDQPQHF
TGTGCCAGCAGCTTAGCGGTGGGCGAGGATCAGCCCCAGCATTTT
>TRBV7-2|-|TRBJ2-5|-
CASSLVGGPSQGAQYF
TGTGCCAGCAGCTTAGTGGGGGGGCCCTCCCAAGGGGCCCAGTACTTC
>TRBV29-1|-|TRBJ2-7|TRBD1
CSVEGDRSYEQYF
TGCAGCGTTGAAGGGGACAGGTCCTACGAGCAGTACTTC
>TRBV30|once|TRBJ1-1|-
CAWSVRGDTEAFF
TGTGCCTGGAGCGTAAGGGGTGACACTGAAGCTTTCTTT
>TRBV5-1|-|TRBJ2-7|-
CASSFNRNSYEQYF
TGCGCCAGCAGCTTCAACAGAAACTCCTACGAGCAGTACTTC
>TRBV5-1|-|TRBJ1-5|-
CASSLGMGQPQHF
TGCGCCAGCAGCTTGGGGATGGGACAGCCCCAGCATTTT
>TRBV5-6|once|TRBJ2-2|-
CASSLGLFF
TGTGCCAGCAGCTTGGGTTTGTTTTTT
>TRBV14|few|TRBJ2-7|-
CASSQDRARGITYEQYF
TGTGCCAGCAGCCAAGATCGGGCGAGAGGAATAACCTACGAGCAGTACTTC
>TRBV11-2|-|TRBJ2-7|TRBD1
CASSPAGTGTYEQYF
TGTGCCAGCAGCCCCGCCGGGACAGGGACCTACGAGCAGTACTTC
>TRBV20-1|-|TRBJ1-4|TRBD1
CSARDRKKLFF
TGCAGTGCTAGGGACAGGAAAAAACTGTTTTTT
>TRBV7-2|-|TRBJ2-1|-
CASSLGIGQFF
TGTGCCAGCAGCTTGGGTATAGGGCAGTTCTTC
>TRBV30|-|TRBJ1-1|-
CAWSVGGLNTEAFF
TGTGCCTGGAGTGTCGGGGGGCTGAACACTGAAGCTTTCTTT
>TRBV27|-|TRBJ2-3|-
CASSYIGGRTDTQYF
TGTGCCAGCAGTTACATCGGGGGGCGTACAGATACGCAGTATTTT
>TRBV5-6|few|TRBJ1-2|-
CASSRWNPYGYTF
TGTGCCAGCAGCAGATGGAATCCCTATGGCTACACCTTC
>TRBV2|-|TRBJ2-3|TRBD2
CASSESSGGSTDTQYF
TGTGCCAGCAGTGAATCTAGCGGGGGGAGCACAGATACGCAGTATTTT
>TRBV2|-|TRBJ2-7|TRBD2
CASTYGPSGGHEQYF
TGTGCCAGCACCTACGGCCCTAGCGGGGGCCACGAGCAGTACTTC
>TRBV7-9|few|TRBJ2-4|TRBD1
CASSPLAGTGPKNIQYF
TGTGCCAGCAGCCCCCTCGCCGGGACAGGGCCCAAAAACATTCAGTACTTC
>TRBV9|-|TRBJ1-4|TRBD1
CASSAWDRGNEKLFF
TGTGCCAGCAGCGCCTGGGACAGGGGAAATGAAAAACTGTTTTTT
>TRBV5-1|few|TRBJ2-7|TRBD1
CASSLEQGAILTPYEQYF
TGCGCCAGCAGCTTGGAACAGGGGGCGATTCTTACCCCCTACGAGCAGTACTTC
>TRBV7-2|-|TRBJ2-7|-
CASSLIGGDDVEQYF
TGTGCCAGCAGCTTAATCGGCGGGGACGACGTGGAGCAGTACTTC
>TRBV7-3|-|TRBJ2-3|-
CASSSNGLSTTDTQYF
TGTGCCAGCAGCTCAAACGGCCTATCGACGACAGATACGCAGTATTTT
>TRBV29-1|-|TRBJ1-1|-
CSAQSHTEAFF
TGCAGCGCCCAGAGTCACACTGAAGCTTTCTTT
>TRBV7-2|-|TRBJ1-4|-
CASSLGYVNEKLFF
TGTGCCAGCAGCTTAGGTTACGTAAATGAAAAACTGTTTTTT